This entry concerns a single TCR beta chain. This sample is drawn from a study of blood T cell repertoires in COVID-19. Turning to the study itself: Both acute and convalescent COVID-19 samples were obtained from the United States, Italy and Spain. T cells, B-cell-depleted T cells, or PBMCs supplied cDNA or gDNA.

As processed by the authors: Amplification from reference gene primers served as the basis for estimated nucleated cell counts. Here immunoSEQ multiplex PCR was the method, and the copy in TCRdb shows in-frame clones only, minus some. V, J and clone size are those of that table, while D and trimming were read from the DNA. The sample comprises roughly 340,000 clones, around 91% of which are singletons, and more than 3% rests with the top ten. Germline-derived CDR1 and CDR2 are SGHRS and YFSETQ. CDR3 length equals 14 residues. V was cut by 0 bases and J by 2 bases, with 5 bases left in between. This TCR came from a woman between 18 and 29 years old who had recovered from COVID-19. The source material was peripheral blood. This chain joins TRBV5-1 and TRBJ2-2; no definite D call. Here the CDR3 reads CASSLDINTGELFF. DNA for the CDR3: TGCGCCAGCAGCTTGGACATAAACACCGGGGAGCTGTTTTTT.